This TCR beta chain was found in a study of blood T cells in healthy people across ages (dated by TCRdb to about 2015). Regarding the study in general: In model experiments, roughly one uniquely barcoded TCR beta cDNA molecule per two T cells was captured by template switching. Using the same blood draw, the study looked at two additional independent replicas of 1 million unique cDNA reads for two donors, one aged 18 to 30 and the other aged 80 or older. To track age-related changes in TCR beta repertoire diversity, the study relied on deep sequencing normalized with unique cDNA molecular identifiers. Donors were grouped into four age groups: young (average approximately 16 years), middle-aged (around 39), aged (about 60) and long-lived (over 80). Summary of the overall study and its limitations: Bulk unsorted PBMC profiling prevented conclusive comparison of naive and antigen-experienced compartments. Estimates of total diversity based on one million sequenced T cells were considered lower bounds and underestimates. As age increased, observed TCR beta diversity per million T cells dropped in a roughly linear way, and a significant reduction was already evident by age 40. Compared with the aged group, the long-lived group had more naive CD4+ T cells, fewer expanded clones and increased TCR diversity, a pattern suggesting age selection. Donor CMV infection status was unknown, potentially confounding age-related changes in expanded clonotypes. There was a strong correlation between observed TCR beta diversity and the percentage of naive T cells measured by flow cytometry.

Donors were a few dozen systemically healthy Caucasian individuals from Russia aged roughly 6 to 90 years. Each donor gave ten milliliters of peripheral blood, collected into EDTA-treated Vacutainer tubes. Ficoll-Paque density-gradient centrifugation was used to isolate PBMCs, with at least 7 million obtained per sample. Total RNA was extracted from PBMCs with Trizol reagent, with at least 5.5 micrograms obtained per sample. For every donor, an aliquot of PBMCs went through flow cytometry to measure the percentages of naive CD45RAhigh/CD27high T cells. Comments on this clonotype: No cognate antigen has been identified for it. One end of the junction is discordant with germline, which a read error may explain.

Libraries were made using 5' RACE. Sequenced on an Illumina HiSeq 2500. A second PCR of about 7 to 12 cycles was run with a J-beta primer mix and a sample-barcoded 5' primer. Each TCR beta cDNA molecule received a unique molecular identifier from a template-switch 5' adaptor carrying 12 random nucleotides. At least 3 million CDR3-containing paired-end reads were obtained from each sample. The Mint cDNA synthesis kit, primed by a TRBC-specific oligonucleotide, was used to synthesize first-strand cDNA from all RNA. After uracil-DNA glycosylase treatment, a first 18-cycle PCR used universal primers M1SS and BC2_uni_R on all cDNA. As for the authors' bioinformatics: For normalization, 1 million high-quality reads were randomly selected from each sample, with every read carrying a distinct molecular identifier. Instead of being binned into consensus sequences, reads that shared molecular identifiers were thrown out. CDR3 identification, clonotype clustering and error correction used MiTCR with a Q25 quality threshold and the strictest error-elimination algorithm. A nonparametric unseen species model with Euler transformation was used to estimate a lower bound on total TCR beta diversity. TCRdb reworked the public reads: Q25 trimming with fastp, MiXCR clone assembly, productive beta chains retained. All rows with the same CDR3 protein become a single entry with the most common DNA and genes. The V and J calls shown here were made by TCRdb, not taken from the authors' results. The sample table records some 890,000 distinct CDR3 sequences; almost 30% of these occur just once. Clones ranked in the top ten supply roughly 10% of the sample.

The cysteine opens and the phenylalanine closes a CDR3 of 13 amino acids. The DNA shown is the 39-base CDR3, in frame from base 1. In the germline V gene, CDR1 corresponds to SGHTA and CDR2 to FQGNSA. The same data also went into a second study, on T cells of mothers and their children. Looking at the second paper: Nine systemically healthy Caucasian individuals, comprising three mothers and their six children, were included as donors. cDNA synthesis consumed the entire amount of extracted RNA, loaded at 1.5 ug RNA in each 15 ul reaction. Sample barcodes and 2-4 random nucleotides were added via the M1S primer in the second PCR. Over 9.5 million TCR beta CDR3 reads came from each mother, compared with some 3 million reads from each child. Thymic selection shapes the output of TCR recombination in a similar way in related and unrelated pairs, and inherited differences have a minor effect. Normalized repertoire overlap in related mother-child pairs was always slightly higher than in unrelated mother-child pairs, but the difference was never significant. No persistent microchimeric T cell clones were found, with a detection sensitivity of approximately 100 clones per million clonotypes. In the study, deep NGS was used to compare the TCR beta repertoires of mothers and children, and features distinguishing related mother-child pairs from unrelated individuals were sought. The mean age was around 40 +/- 4 years for the mothers and about 10 +/- 4 years for the children. After adapter ligation was performed with NEBNext reagents, the libraries were sequenced on an Illumina HiSeq 2000 with 100+100 nt paired-end reads. To avoid cross-contamination, the mother libraries and the child libraries were prepared a month apart and sequenced in separate runs. For each donor, between about 450,000 and 2,300,000 distinct TCR beta clonotypes were identified. Naive TCR beta clonotypes were estimated from low-frequency clonotypes matched to each donor's FACS-determined naive share, without sorting.

This TCR was sampled from a woman aged 40-49 years in good health. The V and J segments used are TRBV7-2 and TRBJ2-1; the D gene is unclear. The sequencing input was blood. The DNA is TGTGCCAGCAGCCCAAACAGCTACAATAAGCAGTTCTTC. Translated, it gives CASSPNSYNKQFF.